These 9 T cell receptor beta chains share one sample of origin, sequenced in a study of cytomegalovirus exposure and HLA in healthy donors. PCR employed 60 Vbeta and 13 Jbeta primers. The table came from immunoSEQ multiplex PCR; TCRdb's copy has only in-frame clones and leaves some out. The table includes some 150,000 clones, 82% detected once. The sequencing sample was made of PBMCs. The origin of the receptors is a woman in her forties or fifties in good health and CMV-seropositive.

This chain connects TRBV4-1 to TRBJ1-1, with 8 bases identical to TRBD1. This CDR3 spans 15 amino acids. CDR1 is MGHRA and CDR2 is YSYEKL in the germline V gene. Unmatched junction bases numbered 2, after V lost 1 base and J lost 1 base. CDR3 sequence: CASSQGGTGNTEAFF. DNA for the CDR3: TGCGCCAGCAGCCAAGGGGGGACAGGGAACACTGAAGCTTTCTTT.

The genes are TRBV19 and TRBJ2-5; TRBD2 is a possible D gene (6 bases). The V gene's germline CDR1 is LNHDA and CDR2 SQIVND (reference sequence). Trimming left V 7 bases short and J 4 bases short, with 22 bases between. The CDR3 spans 16 residues. CDR3 region: CASKENGDGSLETQYF. The CDR3 DNA reads as TGTGCCAGTAAGGAAAACGGGGACGGGAGTCTAGAGACCCAGTACTTC.

V usage is TRBV29-1 and J usage is TRBJ1-5; 10 positions agree with TRBD1. The CDR3 sequence is 15 residues long. Germline V gene sequence: CDR1 SQVTM, CDR2 ANQGSEA. J lost 1 base, V lost 3 bases, and 3 bases had no gene match. Here the CDR3 reads CSVDEGQGSNQPQHF. The CDR3 region has the DNA TGCAGCGTTGACGAGGGACAGGGGAGCAATCAGCCCCAGCATTTT. Looking up the rest from reference TRBV29-1 and TRBJ1-5 gives the full variable domain: SAVISQKPSRDICQRGTSLTIQCQVDSQVTMMFWYRQQPGQSLTLIATANQGSEATYESGFVIDKFPISRPNLTFSTLTVSNMSPEDSSIYLCSVDEGQGSNQPQHFGDGTRLSIL.

As for this clone: One end of the junction does not line up with germline, which may come from a read error. This chain uses TRBV7-9 with TRBJ1-5; weak D call: TRBD1 (5 bases). This CDR3 contains 16 residues. Germline V gene data show CDR1 as SEHNR and CDR2 as FQNEAQ (reference sequence). CDR3 DNA: TGTGTCAGCAGCTTATTCCGCAGGGTCGATAATCAGCCCCAGCATTTT. Translating gives CVSSLFRRVDNQPQHF.

The gene calls are TRBV15 and TRBJ2-1; 16 nucleotides match TRBD2. The CDR3 is made up of 17 amino acids. V shed 2 bases, J shed 7 bases, and the junction held 5 bases outside the gene matches. Looked up from germline, CDR1 is LNHNV and CDR2 is YYDKDF (reference sequence). CDR3 coding DNA: TGTGCCACCAGCAGAAGATTGGGACTAGCGGGAGGGAATGAGCAGTTCTTC. Translation: CATSRRLGLAGGNEQFF.

V and J are TRBV11-2 and TRBJ2-7, with TRBD2 matching over 12 bases. V shed 1 base, J shed 6 bases, and the junction held 7 bases outside the gene matches. Per germline, CDR1 SGHAT and CDR2 FQNNGV. This CDR3 region has 16 residues. CDR3 bases: TGTGCCAGCAGCTTAGCGCTAGCGGGAGGGCCTCTCGAGCAGTACTTC. Its protein product is CASSLALAGGPLEQYF.

The chain has TRBV6-5 and TRBJ1-2; a possible D gene is TRBD1 (5 bases). Trimming took 5 bases from V and 2 from J, leaving 9 bases between them. Germline CDR1 and CDR2: MNHEY and SVGAGI. The CDR3 loop spans 13 amino acids. CDR3 loop: CASSKTVNYGYTF. In DNA, the CDR3 is TGTGCCAGCAGTAAGACAGTCAACTATGGCTACACCTTC.

The CDR3 sequence is CASSLTLTTNEKLFF. CDR3 coding DNA: TGTGCCAGCAGCCTAACCCTCACAACTAATGAAAAACTGTTTTTT. The J gene is TRBJ1-4, the V gene TRBV7-8; D is undetermined. Looked up from germline, CDR1 is SGHVS and CDR2 is FQNEAQ. The CDR3 is made up of 15 amino acids. The V and J ends lost 5 bases and 0 bases respectively, with 10 bases between them.

This chain uses TRBV9 with TRBJ1-4, with a weak D call TRBD1 (6 bases). The CDR3 totals 14 residues. Germline assignment: CDR1 SGDLS and CDR2 YYNGEE. Trimming stripped 4 bases from V and 4 bases from J, with 11 bases between. CDR3 bases: TGTGCCAGCAGCCCTGGACAGATTAATGAAAAACTGTTTTTT. Encoded protein: CASSPGQINEKLFF.